This record looks at one T cell receptor (beta chain) sequence and its context. Its antigen has not been determined. No base-level quality is on record; no much larger clone is a single base apart. The sample's time point label, in plain terms: patch test 2, 6 weeks after DPC sensitization. According to the study, the label for this sample's treatment or condition signals: therapeutic diphenylcyclopropenone sensitization with weekly scalp DPC. Blood at each patch-test visit was drawn before the patch test was applied. To be eligible, patients had to be aged 18 to 70, diagnosed with alopecia and judged suitable for DPC therapy, while pregnant patients were excluded. Total RNA was extracted from unfractionated whole blood collected in Tempus Blood RNA tubes. Library generation was performed with RACE. The sequencer was a NextSeq 500. Library preparation attached unique molecular identifiers to individual cDNA molecules for quantitative, reproducible TCR counting. Both TCR alpha and TCR beta chains were sequenced from each blood RNA sample. Per the authors' processing: The median number of TCRs per sample was approximately 96,000, ranging from 23,224 to 690,600. The Decombinator software suite was used to annotate V, J and CDR3 in the TCR reads. Every sample was subsampled to the same number of TCRs (28,000) for the PS versus PT1 abundance plots. TCRs were defined as expanded if absent before sensitization and observed at least eight times at the 2-week time point. Clones were called with MiXCR by TCRdb after fastp trimmed the public reads at Q25, and only in-frame beta chains were retained. Every distinct CDR3 protein forms one entry, paired with its most common genes and DNA. These V and J calls are TCRdb output, not the study's own analysis. This sample holds roughly 40,000 distinct CDR3 sequences; about 8.9% were observed only once. The top ten hold 15% of the sample.

This specimen comes from a study of human T cells and chemical hapten exposure (dated by TCRdb to the early 2020s). Broadly, across the study: For sensitization, 2% DPC in acetone was applied to a roughly 2 cm by roughly 2 cm area of upper inner arm skin. This study followed changes in the peripheral blood TCR repertoire in vivo during primary and secondary sensitization of alopecia patients to the hapten diphenylcyclopropenone (DPC). Libraries were combined into a pool for sequencing, and differences in TCR yield between samples came mainly from small differences in library volumes within the pool. Blood for TCR sequencing was provided by twenty-nine alopecia patients at one to four time points (pre-sensitization, 2, 6 and 24 weeks). Patients additionally received weekly therapeutic DPC doses to the scalp throughout the roughly 25-week study period. Patch testing was performed on the upper back with Finn chambers containing 0.01% DPC, and the patch tests were scored after 6 days according to International Contact Dermatitis Research Group standards. Blood samples were taken from patients before sensitization (week 0) and at 2, 6 and about 24 weeks after DPC sensitization. Most of the patients in the cohort were female, and the cohort covered alopecia areata with under or over 50% scalp involvement, alopecia totalis and alopecia universalis. Broad study findings and their caveats: After repeated subsampling, the strength of the expansion versus patch-test correlation and the threshold at which it became significant changed. DPC sensitization did not change the number of TCRs with a frequency above 1 in 1000, and there was no evidence of changes in global repertoire structure. Patch test score correlated positively with the number of PT1 expanded TCRs, reaching significance at thresholds 8, 16 and 32 but not at 4. Significantly more large CDR3 similarity clusters were formed by expanded TCRs than by pre-sensitization or healthy control sets, consistent with antigen-driven responses. Alopecia, a presumed autoimmune disease, was present in all patients, so the immune response of the patients might differ from that of healthy individuals.

From the cysteine up to the phenylalanine, the CDR3 has a length of 11 residues. Only the CDR3 region is kept as DNA, spanning 33 bases read in frame from base 1. At the junction V is shortened by 2 bases and J by 6 bases, with 8 bases in between. The germline V gene sets CDR1 to SQVTM and CDR2 to ANQGSEA. This TCR was sampled from a woman between 35 and 50 years old with alopecia areata. Some clones in this sample may be carry-over from other donors' samples. Specimen: whole blood, collected in connection with sensitization to the hapten diphenylcyclopropenone (DPC). Recombination connected TRBV29-1 to TRBJ2-7; TRBD1 is a weak D gene call, 6 bases matching. This receptor has the CDR3 CSVELGAEQYF. The sequenced DNA is TGCAGCGTTGAATTGGGGGCCGAGCAGTACTTC.